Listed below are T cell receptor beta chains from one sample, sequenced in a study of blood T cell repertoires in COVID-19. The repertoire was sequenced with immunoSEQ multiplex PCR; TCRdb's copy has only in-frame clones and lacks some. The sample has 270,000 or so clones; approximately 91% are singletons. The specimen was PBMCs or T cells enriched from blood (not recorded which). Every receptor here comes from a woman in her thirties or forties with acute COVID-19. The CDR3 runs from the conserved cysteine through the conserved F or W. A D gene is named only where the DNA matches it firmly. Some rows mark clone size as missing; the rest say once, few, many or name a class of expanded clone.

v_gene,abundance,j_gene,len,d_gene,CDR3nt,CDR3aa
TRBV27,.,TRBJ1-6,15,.,TGTGCCAGCAAACGTACCCTCCAGGGGAACTCACCCCTCCACTTT,CASKRTLQGNSPLHF
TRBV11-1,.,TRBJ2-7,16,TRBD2,TGTGCCAGCAGTCGCCGGCCGGGACTAGCTGTTTACGAGCAGTACTTC,CASSRRPGLAVYEQYF
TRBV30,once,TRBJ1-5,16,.,TGTGCCTGGAGCTACGGGTCCTCTATTAGCAATCAGCCCCAGCATTTT,CAWSYGSSISNQPQHF
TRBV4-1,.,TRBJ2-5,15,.,TGCGCCAGCAGCCAGCGTCTGGCGGACCAAGAGACCCAGTACTTC,CASSQRLADQETQYF
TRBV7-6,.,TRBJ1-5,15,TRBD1,TGTGCCAGCAGCTTAGGGGACAGGGTGGGGCAGCCCCAGCATTTT,CASSLGDRVGQPQHF
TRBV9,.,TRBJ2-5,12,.,TGTGCCAGCAGGGGCCCGACCGAGACCCAGTACTTC,CASRGPTETQYF
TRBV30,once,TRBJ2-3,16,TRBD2,TGTGCCTGGAGTGAGGGGACTAGCGGGGTAACAGATACGCAGTATTTT,CAWSEGTSGVTDTQYF
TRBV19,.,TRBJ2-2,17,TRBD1,TGTGCCAGTTCCTCAGCCCCCGGGACAGGCAACACCGGGGAGCTGTTTTTT,CASSSAPGTGNTGELFF
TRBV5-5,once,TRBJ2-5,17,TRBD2,TGTGCCAGCAGCTTGGCGGCTAGCGGGGGGGCCGTTGAGACCCAGTACTTC,CASSLAASGGAVETQYF
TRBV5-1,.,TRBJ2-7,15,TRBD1,TGCGCCAGCACGAGCGCTCCGGGACAGGGGAGCGAGCAGTACTTC,CASTSAPGQGSEQYF